The 32 T cell receptor beta chains presented below share a single source sample, sequenced in a study of cytomegalovirus exposure and HLA in healthy donors. PCR primers comprised 60 Vbeta and 13 Jbeta primers. Sequenced by immunoSEQ multiplex PCR; TCRdb stores in-frame clones only, minus some. The repertoire holds some 45,000 clones, with about 73% as singletons. Material for sequencing was PBMCs. Source of these receptors: a woman aged 30 to 39 in good health and CMV-seronegative.

This clone was recorded a few times. The chain employs TRBV29-1 and TRBJ1-1, with D tentatively TRBD1 (5 bases). The germline V gene encodes CDR1 SQVTM and CDR2 ANQGSEA. The CDR3 sequence is 14 residues long. V was trimmed by 6 bases and J by 3 bases, leaving 17 bases between them. This chain's CDR3 is CSVAKGASDTEAFF. The CDR3 coding sequence is TGCAGCGTCGCCAAAGGGGCTTCGGACACTGAAGCTTTCTTT.

This sequence joins TRBV25-1 and TRBJ2-1; no clear D. Trimming left V 4 bases short and J 0 bases short, with 16 bases between. Germline V gene data show CDR1 as MGHDK and CDR2 as SYGVNS. This CDR3 contains 17 residues. The DNA of the CDR3 is TGTGCCAGCAGTGGGCCGACTCTTCCCAGCTCCTACAATGAGCAGTTCTTC. It specifies CASSGPTLPSSYNEQFF.

The V and J genes are TRBV7-7 and TRBJ2-7, with 9 bases matching TRBD1. Per the germline V gene, CDR1 is SSHAT and CDR2 is FNYEAQ (reference sequence). V gave up 4 bases and J gave up 1 base; unmatched junction bases: 5. CDR3 length: 15 residues. This chain's CDR3 is CASSYRGPISYEQYF. The CDR3 region has the DNA TGTGCCAGCAGCTACAGGGGGCCGATATCCTACGAGCAGTACTTC.

This chain joins TRBV5-1 and TRBJ1-2, with 8 positions matching TRBD1. The V and J ends lost 4 bases and 3 bases, in that order; junction bases with no gene match: 8. This CDR3 region has 15 residues. CDR1 SGHRS and CDR2 YFSETQ come from the germline V gene. The CDR3 nucleotides are TGCGCCAGCAGCCTCAGGACAGGGTCGGACTATGGCTACACCTTC. Its protein is CASSLRTGSDYGYTF.

This clone was counted only a few times. The rearrangement joins TRBV13 to TRBJ2-3; D is uncertain. The CDR3 is 13 residues long. Germline CDR1 and CDR2: PRHDT and FYEKMQ (reference sequence). V shed 0 bases and J shed 6 bases, with 7 bases lying between them. As DNA, the CDR3 is TGTGCCAGCAGCTTAGGCCGGGTGGATACGCAGTATTTT. Its translation is CASSLGRVDTQYF.

This rearrangement joins TRBV29-1 to TRBJ1-1, with a tentative D call TRBD1 (5 bases). CDR3 length equals 13 residues. Germline-derived CDR1 and CDR2 are SQVTM and ANQGSEA. V lost 6 bases and J 0 bases, leaving 11 bases between the germline ends. The CDR3 loop reads CSVQGRMNTEAFF. The CDR3 nucleotides are TGCAGCGTCCAGGGAAGGATGAACACTGAAGCTTTCTTT.

The chain carries TRBV10-2 and TRBJ2-3; tentative D call: TRBD1 (5 bases). Germline-derived CDR1 and CDR2 are WSHSY and SAAADI. The CDR3 runs to 17 residues. Trimming took 7 bases from V and 2 from J, leaving 22 bases between them. In nucleotides, the CDR3 is TGCGCCAGCAATCAAACCAGGGCGATCCCCAACACAGATACGCAGTATTTT. Protein product: CASNQTRAIPNTDTQYF.

The CDR3, as DNA: TGCGCCAGCAGCTTGGATGAGAATCAGCCCCAGCATTTT. This translates into CASSLDENQPQHF. The V gene is TRBV5-1, the J gene TRBJ1-5, with D hard to call. The CDR3 contains 13 residues. Trimming pared 0 bases from V and 4 bases from J, leaving 5 bases between. The germline gives CDR1 SGHRS, CDR2 YFSETQ.

The CDR3 is CASSEWGDRGYEQYF. The CDR3 DNA follows: TGTGCCAGCAGTGAATGGGGGGACAGGGGTTACGAGCAGTACTTC. The J gene is TRBJ2-7, the V gene TRBV6-1, with 10 bases lining up with TRBD1. The ends lost 2 bases at V and 4 bases at J; junction bases unmatched: 5. Germline V lookup: CDR1 MNHNS, CDR2 SASEGT. The CDR3 runs to 15 residues.

The V call is TRBV11-2, the J call TRBJ2-7; D ambiguous. This CDR3 comprises 13 residues. Trimming took 3 bases from V and 1 from J, leaving 7 bases between them. Germline CDR1 reads SGHAT; CDR2 reads FQNNGV. The CDR3 region is CASSFSTSYEQYF. CDR3 DNA sequence: TGTGCCAGCAGCTTTTCTACTTCCTACGAGCAGTACTTC.

The chain joins TRBV28 to TRBJ2-1, with 10 bases lining up with TRBD2. The CDR3 extends over 15 amino acids. The J segment lost 3 bases and the V segment lost 5 bases, leaving 4 bases of the junction unmatched. Germline loops: CDR1 MDHEN, CDR2 SYDVKM. CDR3 bases: TGTGCCAGCAGTAGTACTAGCGGGAACTACAATGAGCAGTTCTTC. Residues: CASSSTSGNYNEQFF.

V usage is TRBV5-4 and J usage is TRBJ2-5, with 7 bases aligning to TRBD1. CDR3 length: 14 amino acids. Germline trimming cut 4 bases from V and 4 bases from J; bases unmatched to any gene: 7. CDR1 and CDR2 from the germline V gene are SGHNT and YYREEE (reference sequence). The CDR3 protein is CASSPGTAVETQYF. The CDR3 DNA is TGTGCCAGCAGCCCCGGGACAGCGGTAGAGACCCAGTACTTC.

This clone was observed a handful of times. The chain joins TRBV6-5 to TRBJ1-5; 9 bases match TRBD1. The CDR3 consists of 15 residues. Germline trimming cut 6 bases from V and 2 bases from J; bases unmatched to any gene: 5. CDR1 and CDR2 from the germline V gene are MNHEY and SVGAGI. The CDR3 DNA sequence: TGTGCCAGCAGACCCACAGGGGGCCGCAATCAGCCCCAGCATTTT. Translation: CASRPTGGRNQPQHF.

The DNA of the CDR3 is TGTGCCAGCAGTTTGGCGGGGGGCCGCTACGAGCAGTACTTC. Amino acids: CASSLAGGRYEQYF. The chain couples TRBV27 to TRBJ2-7, with TRBD2 identical over 8 bases. Trimming took 3 bases from V and 3 from J; bases not matched to a gene: 4. The CDR3 runs to 14 residues. Germline V CDR1 and CDR2: MNHEY, SMNVEV (reference sequence).

This sequence joins TRBV5-4 and TRBJ2-1; 7 bases map to TRBD2. The J segment lost 5 bases and the V segment lost 1 base, leaving 3 bases of the junction unmatched. The CDR3 contains 14 residues. CDR1 SGHNT and CDR2 YYREEE come from the germline V gene (reference sequence). The CDR3 sequence is CASSLTSADNEQFF. CDR3 nucleotide sequence: TGTGCCAGCAGCTTGACTAGCGCTGACAATGAGCAGTTCTTC.

V is TRBV11-2 and J is TRBJ2-7; D not certain. Germline V gives CDR1 SGHAT, CDR2 FQNNGV. The V end lost 3 bases, the J end lost 4 bases, and 10 bases lay between the germline ends. CDR3 length: 13 amino acids. CDR3: CASSFSTAYEQYF. As DNA, the CDR3 is TGTGCCAGCAGCTTTTCCACAGCTTACGAGCAGTACTTC. Full variable domain (outside the CDR3, taken from reference TRBV11-2 and TRBJ2-7): EAGVAQSPRYKIIEKRQSVAFWCNPISGHATLYWYQQILGQGPKLLIQFQNNGVVDDSQLPKDRFSAERLKGVDSTLKIQPAKLEDSAVYLCASSFSTAYEQYFGPGTRLTVT.

V is TRBV29-1 and J is TRBJ2-5, with 11 bases identical to TRBD2. V shed 7 bases and J 1 base; nucleotides not matched to a gene: 14. Per germline, CDR1 SQVTM and CDR2 ANQGSEA. This CDR3 comprises 17 residues. The CDR3 DNA reads TGCAGCGCTGGCGGTCTAGCGGGAGGAGGGGGCCAAGAGACCCAGTACTTC. This codes for CSAGGLAGGGGQETQYF.

The chain links TRBV6-5 to TRBJ2-4; 10 bases fit TRBD1. This CDR3 is 12 amino acids long. V lost 6 bases and J lost 12; bases outside the gene matches: 5. The V gene's germline CDR1 is MNHEY and CDR2 SVGAGI. The CDR3 region has the DNA TGTGCCAGCAGGGGACAGGGGAGGGCTCAGTACTTC. Its protein product is CASRGQGRAQYF.

This chain connects TRBV6-5 to TRBJ2-7; D is perhaps TRBD1 (6 bases). Trimming stripped 2 bases from V and 6 bases from J, with 11 bases between. The CDR3 runs 13 residues. Germline assignment: CDR1 MNHEY and CDR2 SVGAGI. CDR3 DNA sequence: TGTGCCAGCAGTTACACAACAGGGACCGAGCAGTACTTC. It is translated as CASSYTTGTEQYF.

The rearrangement joins TRBV29-1 to TRBJ2-3; TRBD2 might be the D (5 bases). Germline V gives CDR1 SQVTM, CDR2 ANQGSEA. There are 14 residues in the CDR3. V shed 4 bases and J shed 2 bases, with 13 bases lying between them. The CDR3 DNA is TGCAGCGTTGCCGCGGCGACTACCACAGATACGCAGTATTTT. It yields the protein CSVAAATTTDTQYF.

The table lists this clone with a few counts. The chain couples TRBV10-3 to TRBJ2-3; TRBD1 matches 10 bases. This CDR3 has 15 amino acids. V was clipped by 8 bases and J by 2 bases; unmatched bases: 7. Per germline, CDR1 ENHRY and CDR2 SYGVKD. This CDR3 is CAIEDRGGDTDTQYF. Written as DNA, the CDR3 is TGTGCCATCGAGGACAGGGGGGGAGACACAGATACGCAGTATTTT.

This rearrangement joins TRBV28 to TRBJ2-7, with D possibly being TRBD1 (5 bases). The CDR3 runs 12 residues. Germline CDR1 is MDHEN and CDR2 is SYDVKM. V was pared by 4 bases and J by 3 bases, with 7 bases between. Here the CDR3 reads CASSSDSYEQYF. In DNA, the CDR3 is TGTGCCAGCAGTTCAGACAGCTACGAGCAGTACTTC.

Relative to its sample, this clone is medium-sized. This rearrangement joins TRBV6-1 to TRBJ1-1; D remains ambiguous. This CDR3 contains 11 residues. In germline, CDR1 is MNHNS, CDR2 SASEGT. Deletions cut 8 bases from V and 5 bases from J, with 9 bases between. The CDR3 sequence: CASWWETEAFF. The CDR3 DNA reads as TGTGCCAGCTGGTGGGAGACTGAAGCTTTCTTT.

The chain carries TRBV2 and TRBJ2-7, with unresolved D. V was trimmed by 2 bases and J by 0 bases, leaving 11 bases between them. The CDR3 is made up of 15 amino acids. Germline V gene lookup returns CDR1 SNHLY and CDR2 FYNNEI. The CDR3 region has the DNA TGTGCCAGCAGTGAACCCGTGCGCCCCTCCTACGAGCAGTACTTC. Protein sequence: CASSEPVRPSYEQYF.

The genes are TRBV19 and TRBJ2-7; 10 positions match TRBD1. Unmatched junction bases numbered 2, after V lost 3 bases and J lost 6 bases. This CDR3 contains 13 residues. The germline gives CDR1 LNHDA, CDR2 SQIVND (reference sequence). CDR3 bases: TGTGCCAGTAGTATGACAGGGGGCATCGAGCAGTACTTC. Protein: CASSMTGGIEQYF.

This clone came up once. The chain recombines TRBV4-1 with TRBJ2-3, with 7 bases aligning to TRBD2. Unmatched junction bases numbered 9, after V lost 1 base and J lost 5 bases. Germline values: CDR1 MGHRA, CDR2 YSYEKL. The CDR3 has 16 amino acids. CDR3 bases: TGCGCCAGCAGCCAAGTTCTTCTAGCGGTCGGAGATACGCAGTATTTT. This encodes CASSQVLLAVGDTQYF.

The chain is built from TRBV5-1 and TRBJ1-1; D is unclear. Between the trimmed V and J ends, which lost 0 bases and 0 bases, there was a span of 6 bases. Germline assignment: CDR1 SGHRS and CDR2 YFSETQ. The CDR3 has 14 amino acids. CDR3 in amino acids: CASSLGRVNTEAFF. CDR3 nucleotides: TGCGCCAGCAGCTTGGGGAGGGTGAACACTGAAGCTTTCTTT.

The chain joins TRBV15 to TRBJ1-5; a weak D match, TRBD1 (5 bases). This CDR3 spans 14 amino acids. Per the germline V gene, CDR1 is LNHNV and CDR2 is YYDKDF (reference sequence). V was cut by 4 bases and J by 3 bases, with 10 bases left in between. The CDR3 spells CATSIGEDNQPQHF. CDR3 in DNA: TGTGCCACCAGCATAGGGGAAGACAATCAGCCCCAGCATTTT.

The chain is built from TRBV6-5 and TRBJ1-4; D unresolved. The CDR3 covers 14 residues. Germline assignment: CDR1 MNHEY and CDR2 SVGAGI. Trimming stripped 2 bases from V and 8 bases from J, with 12 bases between. CDR3 DNA: TGTGCCAGCAGTTACGTCCCGTTCGGGGAAAAACTGTTTTTT. This encodes CASSYVPFGEKLFF.

This clone was seen just once. The chain recombines TRBV11-2 with TRBJ2-3, with 8 bases identical to TRBD2. The CDR3 sequence is 20 residues long. Unmatched junction bases numbered 17, after V lost 0 bases and J lost 3 bases. The germline V gene encodes CDR1 SGHAT and CDR2 FQNNGV. The CDR3 coding sequence is TGTGCCAGCAGCTTAGAGAGGAGAGCGGGAGCTCTCCCGGGGACAGATACGCAGTATTTT. It codes for CASSLERRAGALPGTDTQYF.

V gene TRBV7-6 combines with J gene TRBJ1-1; perhaps TRBD1 as D (6 bases). The germline V gene encodes CDR1 SGHVS and CDR2 FNYEAQ. V was trimmed by 5 bases and J by 3 bases, leaving 16 bases between them. The CDR3 runs 15 residues. The CDR3 protein is CASSPNPQGYTEAFF. CDR3 sequence (DNA): TGTGCCAGCAGCCCGAACCCACAGGGCTACACTGAAGCTTTCTTT.

The J gene is TRBJ2-1, the V gene TRBV5-1, with TRBD2 as a possible D gene (6 bases). The V gene lost 2 bases and the J gene lost 8 bases, with 11 bases spanning the gap. The CDR3 is 13 residues long. CDR1 is SGHRS, CDR2 YFSETQ, per germline. CDR3 residues: CASSLELAYEQFF. The CDR3, as DNA: TGCGCCAGCAGCTTAGAACTAGCCTATGAGCAGTTCTTC.